One sample yielded the 2 T cell receptor beta chains listed below, sequenced in a study of blood T cell repertoires in COVID-19. TCRdb's copy holds only in-frame clones and misses some; the assay was immunoSEQ multiplex PCR. The table includes 110,000 or so clones, around 80% detected once. Sequencing was carried out using peripheral blood. The source is a man between 50 and 59 years old with acute or convalescent COVID-19.

J is TRBJ1-2 and V is TRBV9; a weak D match, TRBD1 (6 bases). The CDR3 contains 14 residues. V was pared by 3 bases and J by 0 bases, with 9 bases between. Germline lookup yields CDR1 SGDLS and CDR2 YYNGEE. CDR3 loop: CASSENRANYGYTF. Written as DNA, the CDR3 is TGTGCCAGCAGCGAGAACAGGGCTAACTATGGCTACACCTTC.

A few counts support this clone. J is TRBJ1-1 and V is TRBV5-1; TRBD1 aligns across 8 bases. The germline CDR1 and CDR2 sequences are SGHRS and YFSETQ. V trimming: 0 bases; J trimming: 6 bases; junction bases outside the gene matches: 4. The CDR3 extends over 14 amino acids. CDR3 amino acids: CASSLAGQGPEAFF. CDR3 sequence (DNA): TGCGCCAGCAGCTTGGCCGGACAGGGTCCTGAAGCTTTCTTT.